These 21 T cell receptor beta chains were all obtained from the same sample, sequenced in a study of T cell repertoires in cytomegalovirus infection. MiXCR, applied by TCRdb to the reads, yields one record per CDR3 protein. The table has 290,000 or so distinct CDR3 sequences, roughly 25% seen once. Sequencing was carried out using PBMCs. These TCRs come from a human donor in good health (CMV status not recorded). Some clones in this sample may be carry-over from other donors' samples.

The gene calls are TRBV27 and TRBJ2-3, with 7 bases fitting TRBD2. Looked up from germline, CDR1 is MNHEY and CDR2 is SMNVEV (reference sequence). V lost 0 bases and J lost 6; bases outside the gene matches: 6. The CDR3 length is 15 residues. Here the CDR3 reads CASSLSIGLGDTQYF. The CDR3 nucleotides read TGTGCCAGCAGTTTATCGATCGGACTAGGGGATACGCAGTATTTT.

This clonotype was observed a few times. This chain uses TRBV29-1 with TRBJ2-3, with D possibly TRBD1 on 6 matching bases. Deletions cut 3 bases from V and 6 bases from J, with 16 bases between. Germline V lookup: CDR1 SQVTM, CDR2 ANQGSEA. This CDR3 has 14 amino acids. This chain's CDR3 is CSVENRAPRDTQYF. In DNA form, the CDR3 reads TGCAGCGTTGAGAACAGGGCCCCCAGGGATACGCAGTATTTT.

A few counts support this clonotype. This rearrangement joins TRBV7-2 to TRBJ2-7; TRBD1 matches at 7 bases. Germline CDR1 SGHTA, CDR2 FQGNSA. Germline trimming cut 5 bases from V and 0 bases from J; bases unmatched to any gene: 4. The CDR3 sequence is 14 residues long. The CDR3 loop reads CASSRRDSSYEQYF. The DNA of the CDR3 is TGTGCCAGCAGCCGCCGGGACAGCTCCTACGAGCAGTACTTC. The complete variable domain, with remaining parts taken from reference TRBV7-2 and TRBJ2-7, reads GAGVSQSPSNKVTEKGKDVELRCDPISGHTALYWYRQSLGQGLEFLIYFQGNSAPDKSGLPSDRFSAERTGGSVSTLTIQRTQQEDSAVYLCASSRRDSSYEQYFGPGTRLTVT.

J is TRBJ2-1 and V is TRBV6-2 or TRBV6-3; the match to TRBD2 covers 12 bases. The CDR3 is made up of 18 amino acids. V dropped 0 bases and J dropped 6; count of bases not matched to a gene: 9. Germline assignment: CDR1 MNHEY and CDR2 SVGEGT. The CDR3 is CASSYSGLAGGFVNEQFF. CDR3 nucleotides: TGTGCCAGCAGTTACTCGGGGCTAGCGGGGGGGTTTGTCAATGAGCAGTTCTTC.

This clonotype was recorded at least ten times. The rearrangement joins TRBV28 to TRBJ2-1; the match to TRBD2 covers 10 bases. Germline V gene lookup returns CDR1 MDHEN and CDR2 SYDVKM. The V gene end was trimmed by 6 bases and the J gene end by 0 bases; junction bases not matched to a gene: 2. CDR3 length: 15 residues. CDR3 amino acids: CASRAGGSSYNEQFF. The CDR3 DNA sequence: TGTGCCAGCAGAGCGGGAGGGAGCTCCTACAATGAGCAGTTCTTC.

The V and J genes are TRBV19 and TRBJ2-2; D possibly corresponds to TRBD2 (5 bases). This CDR3 has 16 residues. V was pared by 3 bases and J by 0 bases, with 11 bases between. CDR1 is LNHDA and CDR2 is SQIVND in the germline V gene (reference sequence). CDR3: CASSITGLTNTGELFF. The CDR3 nucleotides read TGTGCCAGTAGTATTACCGGACTTACGAACACCGGGGAGCTGTTTTTT. Together with reference TRBV19 and TRBJ2-2, the CDR3 gives the full variable domain: DGGITQSPKYLFRKEGQNVTLSCEQNLNHDAMYWYRQDPGQGLRLIYYSQIVNDFQKGDIAEGYSVSREKKESFPLTVTSAQKNPTAFYLCASSITGLTNTGELFFGEGSRLTVL.

The CDR3 reads CASSESYADTQYF. The CDR3 DNA sequence: TGTGCCAGCAGTGAGTCGTACGCAGATACGCAGTATTTT. This chain links TRBV2 with TRBJ2-3; D is uncertain. Germline lookup yields CDR1 SNHLY and CDR2 FYNNEI. The CDR3 loop spans 13 amino acids. The V gene lost 3 bases and the J gene lost 4 bases, with 8 bases spanning the gap. The variable domain in full, completed from reference TRBV2 and TRBJ2-3, reads EPEVTQTPSHQVTQMGQEVILRCVPISNHLYFYWYRQILGQKVEFLVSFYNNEISEKSEIFDDQFSVERPDGSNFTLKIRSTKLEDSAMYFCASSESYADTQYFGPGTRLTVL.

This clonotype was observed a handful of times. The chain carries TRBV5-1 and TRBJ2-2; D is uncertain. This CDR3 spans 15 amino acids. Germline V gene sequence: CDR1 SGHRS, CDR2 YFSETQ. Trimming removed 2 bases from V and 2 bases from J, with 10 bases in between. CDR3 amino acids: CASSFEGPNTGELFF. CDR3 nucleotides: TGCGCCAGCAGCTTCGAAGGGCCAAACACCGGGGAGCTGTTTTTT.

This chain connects TRBV7-9 to TRBJ2-7; 7 bases are a match to TRBD2. The germline V gene encodes CDR1 SEHNR and CDR2 FQNEAQ (reference sequence). This CDR3 has 15 amino acids. Losses at the gene ends were 5 bases for V and 2 bases for J; bases not matched to a gene: 9. CDR3 region: CASSPLAADPYEQYF. The DNA for the CDR3 is TGTGCCAGCAGCCCCCTAGCGGCAGACCCCTACGAGCAGTACTTC.

The gene calls are TRBV11-2 and TRBJ2-7; 12 positions match TRBD2. The CDR3 length is 15 residues. Trimming took 1 base from V and 6 from J; bases not matched to a gene: 4. Germline V gives CDR1 SGHAT, CDR2 FQNNGV. This CDR3 reads CASSLGLAGGFEQYF. In DNA form, the CDR3 reads TGTGCCAGCAGCTTAGGCCTAGCGGGGGGGTTCGAGCAGTACTTC.

This clonotype was detected ten times or more. The V gene is TRBV7-2, the J gene TRBJ2-3, with D possibly matching TRBD1 (5 bases). The CDR3 loop spans 15 amino acids. Germline V gene data show CDR1 as SGHTA and CDR2 as FQGNSA. Trimming took off 5 bases at V and 1 base at J, with 13 bases between the two ends. CDR3 loop: CASSEGVSRTDTQYF. The CDR3 DNA reads TGTGCCAGCAGCGAAGGGGTCAGCCGCACAGATACGCAGTATTTT.

This clonotype was seen ten or more times. The CDR3 protein is CASSGTRQDQETQYF. For the CDR3, the DNA is TGTGCCAGCAGCGGGACAAGACAGGACCAAGAGACCCAGTACTTC. This sequence joins TRBV7-2 and TRBJ2-5, with D possibly being TRBD1 (6 bases). V was pared by 5 bases and J by 0 bases, with 13 bases between. Germline V gives CDR1 SGHTA, CDR2 FQGNSA. The CDR3 has 15 residues.

This clonotype was picked up many times. The rearrangement joins TRBV7-6 to TRBJ2-1; D perhaps matches TRBD2 (5 bases). This CDR3 is built from 15 residues. Trimming left V 0 bases short and J 8 bases short, with 14 bases between. The germline V gene encodes CDR1 SGHVS and CDR2 FNYEAQ. CDR3 in DNA: TGTGCCAGCAGCTTAGCGCCTCGGGGAATCCATGAGCAGTTCTTC. This gives the protein CASSLAPRGIHEQFF.

The J gene is TRBJ1-5, the V gene TRBV2; TRBD1 might be the D (6 bases). Trimming pared 6 bases from V and 4 bases from J, leaving 13 bases between. The germline V gene has CDR1 SNHLY and CDR2 FYNNEI. CDR3 length: 14 residues. DNA for the CDR3: TGTGCCAGCAGCCGGGACAAGCAGAATCAGCCCCAGCATTTT. Residues: CASSRDKQNQPQHF.

In its sample, this clonotype was seen once. V usage is TRBV5-1 and J usage is TRBJ1-6; 7 bases are shared with TRBD1. From germline, CDR1 is SGHRS and CDR2 YFSETQ. This CDR3 contains 15 residues. Trimming at V came to 0 bases and at J to 7 bases, leaving 4 bases not matched to a gene. The CDR3 sequence is CASSLDQGVNSPLHF. The DNA for the CDR3 is TGCGCCAGCAGCTTGGATCAGGGGGTAAATTCACCCCTCCACTTT. Full variable domain (remainder filled in from reference TRBV5-1 and TRBJ1-6): KAGVTQTPRYLIKTRGQQVTLSCSPISGHRSVSWYQQTPGQGLQFLFEYFSETQRNKGNFPGRFSGRQFSNSRSEMNVSTLELGDSALYLCASSLDQGVNSPLHFGNGTRLTVT.

Comments on this clonotype: The junction does not match germline at one end; this may be a read error. The J gene is TRBJ2-2, the V gene TRBV12-3 or TRBV12-4; 7 bases agree with TRBD1. This CDR3 contains 15 residues. The CDR3 nucleotides are TGTGCCAGCAGTCCAAGGACAGGTCCCACCGGGGAGCTGTCTTTT. Amino acid sequence: CASSPRTGPTGELSF.

V is TRBV12-3 or TRBV12-4 and J is TRBJ2-7; D may be TRBD1 or TRBD2 (5 bases each). CDR3 length: 15 residues. Trimming removed 5 bases from V and 0 bases from J, with 14 bases in between. Written as DNA, the CDR3 is TGTGCCAGCAGTCCCCCCGGGACGGTCTCCTACGAGCAGTACTTC. Amino acids: CASSPPGTVSYEQYF.

Comments on this clonotype: The junction departs from germline at one end; a sequencing error may be responsible. The rearrangement joins TRBV20-1 to TRBJ2-1; D is possibly TRBD2 (5 bases). Germline CDR1 DFQATT, CDR2 SNEGSKA (reference sequence). The CDR3 has 12 amino acids. As DNA, the CDR3 is TGCAGTGCTAGAGATGAGAGACACGCCGGGATCTTC. Translated: CSARDERHAGIF.

The chain carries TRBV10-3 and TRBJ2-5; weak D call: TRBD1 (7 bases). Germline V lookup: CDR1 ENHRY, CDR2 SYGVKD. Trimming shortened V by 5 bases and J by 5 bases, and 15 bases separated the two germline ends. The CDR3 is 14 residues long. CDR3 sequence (DNA): TGTGCCATCAGTCGGGGACAGAGCGGGGAGACCCAGTACTTC. This encodes CAISRGQSGETQYF.

The table lists this clonotype with many counts. The chain has TRBV7-2 and TRBJ2-1; D might be TRBD1 (6 bases). The germline V and J ends were trimmed by 3 bases and 8 bases, with 14 bases remaining between them. The CDR3 runs to 14 residues. In germline, CDR1 is SGHTA, CDR2 FQGNSA. For the CDR3, the DNA is TGTGCCAGCAGCTTGTTCACAGGGAGAGATGAGCAGTTCTTC. Translating gives CASSLFTGRDEQFF.

This clonotype was detected ten times or more. The rearrangement links TRBV12-3 or TRBV12-4 to TRBJ1-1, with no clear D. V was trimmed by 1 base and J by 4 bases, leaving 10 bases between them. This CDR3 comprises 14 residues. CDR3 DNA sequence: TGTGCCAGCAGTTTAGGGGTTTCGGGCACTGAAGCTTTCTTT. This encodes CASSLGVSGTEAFF.